This T cell receptor beta chain stems from a study of blood T cell repertoires in COVID-19. The overall study: PBMCs, B-cell-depleted T cells, or T cells were the source of the cDNA or gDNA that made up the material.

The CDR3 sequence is 16 residues long. Germline values: CDR1 SGHDT, CDR2 YYEEEE. Trimming removed 0 bases from V and 1 base from J; junction bases left unmatched: 4. In the source study's methods: Reference gene primer amplification gave estimated nucleated cell counts. The protocol was immunoSEQ multiplex PCR, while the TCRdb copy is restricted to in-frame clones and leaves out a portion. V and J calls and clone size come straight from that table; D and trimming were deduced from the DNA. The data hold 200,000 to 250,000 clones, with more than 70% observed a single time. Sample: peripheral blood. The clonotype originates from a man at least 80 years old with acute or convalescent COVID-19. The chain has TRBV5-6 and TRBJ1-5, with 7 bases matching TRBD1. CDR3: CASSLVGGASNQPQHF. The CDR3 DNA reads as TGTGCCAGCAGCTTGGTAGGGGGCGCGAGCAATCAGCCCCAGCATTTT.